These 28 T cell receptor beta chains share one sample of origin, sequenced in a study of ipilimumab plus nivolumab after autologous stem cell transplantation. Sequencing was performed with immunoSEQ multiplex PCR; in TCRdb, only in-frame clones are kept and a portion is missing. The sample has more than 15,000 clones, 79% seen once; the top ten hold roughly 36%. The sequences come from PBMCs, collected in a trial of ipilimumab plus nivolumab as post-transplant consolidation. The receptors were gathered from a male donor with diffuse large B-cell lymphoma.

The CDR3 region has the DNA TGTGCCTGGAGCCACAGGGGGGGAGCCTACGAGCAGTACTTC. The encoded protein is CAWSHRGGAYEQYF. V usage is TRBV30 and J usage is TRBJ2-7, with a tentative D call TRBD1 (8 bases). The germline V gene encodes CDR1 GTSNPN and CDR2 SVGIG (reference sequence). The CDR3 loop spans 14 amino acids. The V gene lost 3 bases and the J gene lost 2 bases, with 14 bases spanning the gap.

V and J are TRBV27 and TRBJ2-7, with D possibly matching TRBD1 (6 bases). V lost 6 bases, J lost 3 bases, and 9 bases lay in between. CDR3 length: 12 residues. Germline CDR1 is MNHEY and CDR2 is SMNVEV (reference sequence). The CDR3 region has the DNA TGTGCCAGCAGCACAGGGAGCTACGAGCAGTACTTC. Amino acids: CASSTGSYEQYF.

The chain couples TRBV18 to TRBJ2-5; 11 bases agree with TRBD2. Germline assignment: CDR1 KGHSH and CDR2 LQKENI. V was clipped by 3 bases and J by 5 bases; unmatched bases: 5. This CDR3 is built from 15 residues. DNA for the CDR3: TGTGCCAGCTCACCGACTAGCGGGATTGCGGAGACCCAGTACTTC. This gives the protein CASSPTSGIAETQYF.

The chain is built from TRBV7-3 and TRBJ1-2; D call uncertain. CDR1 is SGHTA and CDR2 is FQGTGA in the germline V gene. The CDR3 runs to 16 residues. V was cut by 0 bases and J by 2 bases, with 13 bases left in between. Here the CDR3 reads CASSLTHQDSNYGYTF. CDR3 nucleotide sequence: TGTGCCAGCAGCTTAACGCACCAGGACTCGAACTATGGCTACACCTTC.

The chain is built from TRBV25-1 and TRBJ2-1; D tentatively reads TRBD1 or TRBD2 (5 bases each). CDR1 MGHDK and CDR2 SYGVNS come from the germline V gene. Trimming took off 6 bases at V and 6 bases at J, with 21 bases between the two ends. This CDR3 has 16 amino acids. CDR3 amino acids: CASSPIGREIFNEQFF. The CDR3 DNA is TGTGCCAGCAGCCCCATAGGCAGGGAGATCTTCAATGAGCAGTTCTTC. The variable domain in full, with the rest retrieved from reference TRBV25-1 and TRBJ2-1, is EADIYQTPRYLVIGTGKKITLECSQTMGHDKMYWYQQDPGMELHLIHYSYGVNSTEKGDLSSESTVSRIRTEHFPLTLESARPSHTSQYLCASSPIGREIFNEQFFGPGTRLTVL.

The V and J genes are TRBV7-6 and TRBJ2-5; D is ambiguous. V was clipped by 0 bases and J by 5 bases, with 4 bases between them. The V gene's germline CDR1 is SGHVS and CDR2 FNYEAQ. The CDR3 is 12 amino acids. CDR3 residues: CASSLATETQYF. The DNA for the CDR3 is TGTGCCAGCAGCTTAGCGACGGAGACCCAGTACTTC.

The genes are TRBV6-5 and TRBJ1-1, with D perhaps TRBD1 (6 bases). The CDR3 loop spans 14 amino acids. Per germline, CDR1 MNHEY and CDR2 SVGAGI. V lost 7 bases to trimming and J lost 2 bases, with 14 bases between them. For the CDR3, the DNA is TGTGCCAGCAAGAGGGGGGAAGCTAACACTGAAGCTTTCTTT. It yields the protein CASKRGEANTEAFF.

The rearrangement uses TRBV5-8 and TRBJ2-5, with D perhaps matching TRBD1 (5 bases). The germline V gene encodes CDR1 SGHTS and CDR2 YDEGEE. Trimming stripped 3 bases from V and 1 base from J, with 13 bases between. The CDR3 extends over 15 amino acids. The CDR3 reads CASSSGHLSQETQYF. The CDR3 region has the DNA TGTGCCAGCAGCTCCGGACACCTGTCCCAAGAGACCCAGTACTTC.

The gene calls are TRBV10-1 and TRBJ2-3, with TRBD2 as a possible D gene (6 bases). Germline V gene sequence: CDR1 WNHNN, CDR2 SYGVQD (reference sequence). The CDR3 is 15 amino acids. V was clipped by 2 bases and J by 3 bases, with 12 bases between them. The DNA of the CDR3 is TGCGCCAGCAGTGAGGCGGGAATAGTGACAGATACGCAGTATTTT. Encoded protein: CASSEAGIVTDTQYF.

J is TRBJ2-5 and V is TRBV9; 8 bases are a match to TRBD2. V shed 2 bases and J 4 bases; nucleotides not matched to a gene: 13. This CDR3 has 17 amino acids. Per germline, CDR1 SGDLS and CDR2 YYNGEE. CDR3 sequence (DNA): TGTGCCAGCAGCGTGTCGGGTAGCGGGGATCTTGGAGAGACCCAGTACTTC. Translated, it gives CASSVSGSGDLGETQYF.

The DNA for the CDR3 is TGTGCCAGCAGCCCTTTGGCACGGGAGCAGTACTTC. Translated, it gives CASSPLAREQYF. The chain joins TRBV11-2 to TRBJ2-7, with no clear D. The CDR3 has 12 amino acids. V was clipped by 5 bases and J by 7 bases, with 12 bases between them. The germline gives CDR1 SGHAT, CDR2 FQNNGV.

The chain carries TRBV18 and TRBJ2-7; 9 nucleotides line up with TRBD1. CDR1 is KGHSH, CDR2 LQKENI, per germline. V lost 0 bases and J lost 6; bases outside the gene matches: 6. The CDR3 consists of 15 residues. The CDR3: CASSPPGQGGGEQYF. The CDR3 DNA follows: TGTGCCAGCTCACCACCGGGACAGGGTGGGGGCGAGCAGTACTTC.

The J gene is TRBJ2-6, the V gene TRBV18; 8 bases map to TRBD1. Germline CDR1 reads KGHSH; CDR2 reads LQKENI. V shed 5 bases, J shed 4 bases, and the junction held 10 bases outside the gene matches. The CDR3 has 17 residues. CDR3 DNA sequence: TGTGCCAGCTCATCCTTCCAGGGGGCAGGCGGGGCCAACGTCCTGACTTTC. Its translation is CASSSFQGAGGANVLTF. Full variable domain (missing parts from reference TRBV18 and TRBJ2-6): NAGVMQNPRHLVRRRGQEARLRCSPMKGHSHVYWYRQLPEEGLKFMVYLQKENIIDESGMPKERFSAEFPKEGPSILRIQQVVRGDSAAYFCASSSFQGAGGANVLTFGAGSRLTVL.

The V gene is TRBV11-3, the J gene TRBJ2-3; D is uncertain. V lost 4 bases, J lost 1 base, and 18 bases lay in between. The CDR3 is 17 residues long. The germline V gene encodes CDR1 SGHNT and CDR2 YENEEA. The CDR3 region has the DNA TGTGCCAGCAGCTCGTCCCTGTCACGGTTTCGCACAGATACGCAGTATTTT. Protein sequence: CASSSSLSRFRTDTQYF.

V usage is TRBV11-3 and J usage is TRBJ2-3; 9 positions match TRBD2. The germline CDR1 and CDR2 sequences are SGHNT and YENEEA. CDR3 length: 17 residues. V lost 4 bases and J lost 3; bases outside the gene matches: 11. This CDR3 reads CASSSQISGSGTDTQYF. CDR3 in DNA: TGTGCCAGCAGCTCACAGATTAGCGGGAGTGGGACAGATACGCAGTATTTT. The whole variable domain, remainder taken from reference TRBV11-3 and TRBJ2-3, is EAGVVQSPRYKIIEKKQPVAFWCNPISGHNTLYWYLQNLGQGPELLIRYENEEAVDDSQLPKDRFSAERLKGVDSTLKIQPAELGDSAVYLCASSSQISGSGTDTQYFGPGTRLTVL.

The rearrangement links TRBV5-1 to TRBJ1-1; 7 bases fit TRBD1. CDR3 length: 14 amino acids. Trimming took 1 base from V and 5 from J; bases not matched to a gene: 5. Germline CDR1 is SGHRS and CDR2 is YFSETQ. CDR3 protein: CASSLRQGGTEAFF. CDR3 sequence (DNA): TGCGCCAGCAGCTTGCGACAGGGAGGGACTGAAGCTTTCTTT.

The chain recombines TRBV4-1 with TRBJ2-3, with TRBD2 matching 8 bases. This CDR3 comprises 14 residues. J gave up 4 bases and V 0 bases, and 0 bases lay outside the gene matches. Germline CDR1 reads MGHRA; CDR2 reads YSYEKL. CDR3 sequence (DNA): TGCGCCAGCAGCCAAGAAGCGGGGGCAGATACGCAGTATTTT. Protein product: CASSQEAGADTQYF.

V usage is TRBV10-1 and J usage is TRBJ2-2; no clear D. This CDR3 has 15 amino acids. The ends were cut back, 2 bases at V and 6 bases at J, with 13 bases in the middle. Germline V gene data show CDR1 as WNHNN and CDR2 as SYGVQD (reference sequence). In DNA, the CDR3 is TGCGCCAGCAGTGAGGCAGGTTCCCGCTCCGGGGAGCTGTTTTTT. Translation: CASSEAGSRSGELFF.

Within the sample, this clone is medium-sized. This chain joins TRBV19 and TRBJ1-1, with no clear D. CDR1 LNHDA and CDR2 SQIVND come from the germline V gene (reference sequence). The CDR3 consists of 13 residues. V was clipped by 5 bases and J by 1 base, with 8 bases between them. The CDR3 region has the DNA TGTGCCAGTAGTTTTGCGAGGAACACTGAAGCTTTCTTT. It translates to CASSFARNTEAFF. The full variable domain, with the rest looked up from reference TRBV19 and TRBJ1-1, is DGGITQSPKYLFRKEGQNVTLSCEQNLNHDAMYWYRQDPGQGLRLIYYSQIVNDFQKGDIAEGYSVSREKKESFPLTVTSAQKNPTAFYLCASSFARNTEAFFGQGTRLTVV.

The rearrangement joins TRBV10-3 to TRBJ2-1; 11 nucleotides align to TRBD2. J gave up 5 bases and V 6 bases, and 3 bases lay outside the gene matches. CDR1 and CDR2 from the germline V gene are ENHRY and SYGVKD. The CDR3 consists of 14 residues. The CDR3 coding sequence is TGTGCCATCAGGCAGACTAGCGGGGACAATGAGCAGTTCTTC. Translated: CAIRQTSGDNEQFF.

The J gene is TRBJ2-5, the V gene TRBV4-1; D is possibly TRBD1 or TRBD2 (5 bases each). The CDR3 covers 15 residues. V gave up 0 bases and J gave up 3 bases, with 11 bases separating them. Germline CDR1 and CDR2: MGHRA and YSYEKL. The CDR3 DNA sequence: TGCGCCAGCAGCCAAGAGGGGGTATCGGAAGAGACCCAGTACTTC. This sequence encodes CASSQEGVSEETQYF.

This clone was recorded only once. The J gene is TRBJ2-3, the V gene TRBV7-3, with TRBD2 matching over 12 bases. Germline V lookup: CDR1 SGHTA, CDR2 FQGTGA. V lost 5 bases to trimming and J lost 0 bases; unmatched junction nucleotides: 3. The CDR3 totals 16 residues. The CDR3 loop is CASSPGLAGSTDTQYF. CDR3 coding DNA: TGTGCCAGCAGCCCAGGACTAGCGGGAAGCACAGATACGCAGTATTTT. Variable domain in full (rest from reference TRBV7-3 and TRBJ2-3): GAGVSQTPSNKVTEKGKYVELRCDPISGHTALYWYRQSLGQGPEFLIYFQGTGAADDSGLPNDRFFAVRPEGSVSTLKIQRTERGDSAVYLCASSPGLAGSTDTQYFGPGTRLTVL.

The chain couples TRBV7-9 to TRBJ1-4; no firm D call. V was clipped by 5 bases and J by 0 bases, with 22 bases between them. Germline loops: CDR1 SEHNR, CDR2 FQNEAQ (reference sequence). The CDR3 is 19 residues long. The CDR3 is CASSTPPGGGVATNEKLFF. In DNA form, the CDR3 reads TGTGCCAGCAGCACACCCCCGGGCGGCGGAGTCGCAACTAATGAAAAACTGTTTTTT.

The genes are TRBV5-1 and TRBJ1-4; TRBD1 matches at 9 bases. CDR1 is SGHRS and CDR2 is YFSETQ in the germline V gene. The CDR3 extends over 15 amino acids. The ends lost 1 base at V and 7 bases at J; junction bases unmatched: 5. The chain's CDR3 is CASSLWGQGGEKLFF. CDR3 sequence (DNA): TGCGCCAGCAGCTTGTGGGGACAGGGTGGTGAAAAACTGTTTTTT.

The chain uses TRBV5-1 and TRBJ2-7; tentatively, D is TRBD1 (5 bases). The CDR3 contains 13 residues. V was cut by 2 bases and J by 7 bases, with 13 bases left in between. Germline assignment: CDR1 SGHRS and CDR2 YFSETQ. CDR3 in amino acids: CASSLSRGWEQYF. The CDR3 DNA is TGCGCCAGCAGCTTATCAAGGGGTTGGGAGCAGTACTTC.

The chain combines TRBV5-1 with TRBJ1-1; 7 bases align to TRBD1. In germline, CDR1 is SGHRS, CDR2 YFSETQ. V gave up 5 bases and J gave up 5 bases; unmatched junction bases: 9. This CDR3 spans 14 amino acids. The chain's CDR3 is CASRGDSGWTEAFF. In nucleotides, the CDR3 is TGCGCCAGCAGGGGGGACAGCGGGTGGACTGAAGCTTTCTTT.

The chain has TRBV7-6 and TRBJ2-1; 9 bases are shared with TRBD2. CDR1 is SGHVS and CDR2 is FNYEAQ in the germline V gene. J was trimmed by 5 bases and V by 5 bases; bases with no gene match: 10. This CDR3 region has 16 residues. CDR3 sequence (DNA): TGTGCCAGCAGCCCCCTTTTAGCGGGGGATGACAATGAGCAGTTCTTC. It codes for CASSPLLAGDDNEQFF.

V gene TRBV5-8 combines with J gene TRBJ2-1, with TRBD2 matching 7 bases. The CDR3 extends over 14 amino acids. Trimming removed 1 base from V and 9 bases from J; junction bases left unmatched: 7. Germline lookup yields CDR1 SGHTS and CDR2 YDEGEE. CDR3 residues: CASSLYWTRAEQFF. DNA of the CDR3: TGTGCCAGCAGCTTGTATTGGACTAGAGCTGAGCAGTTCTTC.